This TCR beta chain stems from a study of blood T cell repertoires in COVID-19 (dated by TCRdb to the early 2020s). General notes on the study: Samples from collaborators originated in the United States, Italy and Spain and spanned both the acute and convalescent phases of COVID-19. The prospective study material was composed of cDNA or gDNA derived from T cells, B-cell-depleted T cells, or PBMCs. Subjects who had been exposed to COVID-19, were actively infected with it, or had recovered from it provided the deeply sampled blood TCRbeta repertoires that made up the dataset. The repertoires were made available in a free public database intended to serve as a resource for research on the immune response to SARS-CoV-2. The samples were drawn from two sources: the first 160 participants of the ongoing ImmuneRACE study, and about 1,300 subjects contributed by 6 global collaborators. The sample metadata nearly always contained a de-identified subject ID, COVID-19 status, age in years and sex. Where available, HLA class I and class II types were obtained from metadata supplied by the sample provider rather than from assay-based typing. Results and caveats for the whole study, not just this receptor: The amount of clinical and demographic metadata varied by source and participant and was provided uncurated.

TCRbeta CDR3 regions were amplified from genomic DNA by means of the immunoSEQ Assay, a bias-controlled multiplex PCR. Regarding the original processing steps: Nucleated cell counts per sample were estimated from amplification of reference gene primers within the assay. To quantify the absolute abundance of each unique TCRbeta CDR3 rearrangement, sequence reads were collapsed and filtered. For each sample, productive Simpson clonality was calculated as the square root of Simpson's diversity index over productive rearrangements. TCRdb holds this immuneACCESS table with in-frame rearrangements only. Some clones are missing; in checked studies, unresolved V genes explain under half, and the rest has no known cause. V and J calls and clone size are given by that table; D and trimming were obtained from the DNA. This sample comprises under 110,000 clones, 70% to 80% of them detected only once. Of the sample, 6.2% is held by the ten largest clones.

A remark on this clone: What antigen it recognizes has not been identified. Base quality data are lacking; no much larger clone is found one base away.

At one collaborating source in Seattle, patients were enrolled during active infection and were followed longitudinally through the course of disease. Whole blood was collected in K2EDTA tubes by collaborating institutions according to the institutions' own protocols. For TCRbeta analysis, collaborators shipped samples as frozen whole blood, isolated PBMCs, or DNA extracted from either of those sample types. The TCR sequence derives from a man older than 75 with COVID-19, enrolled during active disease. Sequencing was carried out using peripheral blood.

DNA sequence: TGTGCCAGCAGCGTAGCAGGACAGGGGGCCTACGAGCAGTACTTC. Its coded protein is CASSVAGQGAYEQYF. The V and J genes are TRBV9 and TRBJ2-7; 10 central nucleotides agree with TRBD1. In the germline V gene, CDR1 corresponds to SGDLS and CDR2 to YYNGEE. Trimming takes 0 bases off V and 2 bases off J; junction bases not matched to a gene: 2. The CDR3 starts with the cysteine, ends with the phenylalanine, and has 15 residues. Only CDR3 DNA remains: 45 bases, in frame from the first base.